This TCR beta chain was observed in a study of T cell responses to AZD1222 COVID-19 vaccine. Study observations and caveats: White British donors predominated, females outnumbered males, and clonal diversity was possibly underestimated.

The data were produced by immunoSEQ multiplex PCR, yet TCRdb's version contains in-frame clones alone and is incomplete. The sample has about 270,000 clones; almost 95% are singletons. Pooling was applied to second doses at about 4 or about 12 weeks. CDR1 SEHNR and CDR2 FQNEAQ come from the germline V gene (reference sequence). V was pared by 2 bases and J by 7 bases, with 5 bases between. The CDR3 is 11 residues long. For this clone: Its matching antigen is unknown.

The material sequenced was peripheral blood, taken 28 days after the second AZD1222 dose. This rearrangement joins TRBV7-9 to TRBJ2-5; D is unclear. This clonotype was obtained from an adult who received the AZD1222 COVID-19 vaccine. DNA of the CDR3: TGTGCCAGCAGCTTATCTCCGACCCAGTACTTC. It is translated as CASSLSPTQYF.